These 20 T cell receptor beta chains came from one sample sequenced in a study of blood T cell repertoires in COVID-19. The method was immunoSEQ multiplex PCR; TCRdb's version includes in-frame clones alone and lacks a portion of them. The sample contains approximately 220,000 clones, approximately 90% of which appear only once. Sequenced input: PBMCs or T cells enriched from blood (not recorded which). The receptors stem from a woman aged 25-40 years who had recovered from COVID-19.

The chain uses TRBV7-6 and TRBJ2-7, with 11 bases fitting TRBD2. The junction had 2 bases not matched to a gene; V was cut back by 5 bases and J by 2 bases. The CDR3 is made up of 14 amino acids. Germline CDR1 reads SGHVS; CDR2 reads FNYEAQ. The CDR3 DNA reads TGTGCCAGCAGCGTTAGCGGGGGGGCCTACGAGCAGTACTTC. This codes for CASSVSGGAYEQYF.

This clone was detected once. The chain couples TRBV25-1 to TRBJ1-5; the D is unclear. V was trimmed by 2 bases and J by 2 bases, leaving 4 bases between them. The CDR3 contains 13 residues. The V gene's germline CDR1 is MGHDK and CDR2 SYGVNS. The chain's CDR3 is CASSEPGNQPQHF. In DNA form, the CDR3 reads TGTGCCAGCAGTGAACCCGGCAATCAGCCCCAGCATTTT.

The rearrangement uses TRBV7-8 and TRBJ2-2; TRBD2 agrees at 9 bases. The CDR3 is 16 residues long. The V and J ends lost 5 bases and 2 bases, in that order; junction bases with no gene match: 6. Germline V gene lookup returns CDR1 SGHVS and CDR2 FQNEAQ. CDR3 nucleotides: TGTGCCAGCAGCCCGGCGGGACTAGCAAACACCGGGGAGCTGTTTTTT. It translates to CASSPAGLANTGELFF. The whole variable domain, filled in from reference TRBV7-8 and TRBJ2-2, reads GAGVSQSPRYKVAKRGQDVALRCDPISGHVSLFWYQQALGQGPEFLTYFQNEAQLDKSGLPSDRFFAERPEGSVSTLKIQRTQQEDSAVYLCASSPAGLANTGELFFGEGSRLTVL.

The J gene is TRBJ1-2, the V gene TRBV6-2 or TRBV6-3; D gene unclear. Between the trimmed V and J ends, which lost 0 bases and 6 bases, there was a span of 11 bases. Germline V gives CDR1 MNHEY, CDR2 SVGEGT. The CDR3 length is 14 residues. The CDR3 here is CASSYSEGFNGYTF. In nucleotides, the CDR3 is TGTGCCAGCAGTTACTCGGAGGGCTTTAATGGCTACACCTTC.

The genes are TRBV6-2 or TRBV6-3 and TRBJ1-2; weak D call: TRBD1 (6 bases). V dropped 5 bases and J dropped 7 bases, with 8 bases sitting between them. Germline V gives CDR1 MNHEY, CDR2 SVGEGT. The CDR3 extends over 11 amino acids. CDR3 amino acids: CASSAGVGYTF. The DNA for the CDR3 is TGTGCCAGCAGTGCAGGGGTTGGCTACACCTTC.

Remarks on this clone: The same CDR3 arises from other DNA sequences in this sample as well. The chain joins TRBV7-9 to TRBJ2-3; D is ambiguous. The CDR3 has 14 residues. V dropped 5 bases and J dropped 1 base, with 10 bases sitting between them. Germline V gene sequence: CDR1 SEHNR, CDR2 FQNEAQ (reference sequence). The CDR3 DNA is TGTGCCAGCAGCCCGACAAGTGGCACAGATACGCAGTATTTT. Residues: CASSPTSGTDTQYF. The full variable domain, its missing parts supplied by reference TRBV7-9 and TRBJ2-3, is DTGVSQNPRHKITKRGQNVTFRCDPISEHNRLYWYRQTLGQGPEFLTYFQNEAQLEKSRLLSDRFSAERPKGSFSTLEIQRTEQGDSAMYLCASSPTSGTDTQYFGPGTRLTVL.

As for this clone: Other DNA variants within this sample encode the same CDR3. This chain connects TRBV5-1 to TRBJ1-1; perhaps TRBD1 as D (6 bases). The CDR3 has 13 residues. Germline-derived CDR1 and CDR2 are SGHRS and YFSETQ. The ends were cut back, 0 bases at V and 4 bases at J, with 7 bases in the middle. The CDR3 loop is CASSLDRATEAFF. In nucleotides, the CDR3 is TGCGCCAGCAGCTTGGACAGGGCCACTGAAGCTTTCTTT.

This rearrangement joins TRBV4-3 to TRBJ1-1; possibly TRBD1 for D (6 bases). Per the germline V gene, CDR1 is LGHNA and CDR2 is YSLEER. V shed 6 bases and J shed 5 bases, with 13 bases lying between them. This CDR3 has 13 amino acids. The CDR3 protein is CASSPQGRTEAFF. The CDR3 DNA reads as TGCGCCAGCAGTCCTCAGGGGCGGACTGAAGCTTTCTTT.

This clone was found once. CDR3 residues: CASSFGQGLNYGYTF. CDR3 DNA: TGTGCCAGCAGTTTCGGACAGGGGTTAAACTATGGCTACACCTTC. The chain employs TRBV6-6 and TRBJ1-2; the match to TRBD1 covers 9 bases. CDR1 and CDR2 from the germline V gene are MNHNY and SVGAGI (reference sequence). This CDR3 region has 15 residues. Unmatched junction bases numbered 5, after V lost 4 bases and J lost 2 bases.

The chain links TRBV7-9 to TRBJ1-1; D gene uncertain. This CDR3 region has 13 residues. Germline CDR1 reads SEHNR; CDR2 reads FQNEAQ (reference sequence). V was clipped by 2 bases and J by 4 bases, with 8 bases between them. The CDR3 coding sequence is TGTGCCAGCAGCTTAAGTCAGTTCACTGAAGCTTTCTTT. This codes for CASSLSQFTEAFF.

This chain connects TRBV19 to TRBJ1-2; 7 nucleotides agree with TRBD1. The junction had 4 bases not matched to a gene; V was cut back by 6 bases and J by 3 bases. This CDR3 region has 13 residues. Germline V lookup: CDR1 LNHDA, CDR2 SQIVND (reference sequence). CDR3 sequence reads: CASRETGDYGYTF. The DNA for the CDR3 is TGTGCCAGTAGGGAAACAGGGGACTATGGCTACACCTTC.

This rearrangement joins TRBV19 to TRBJ1-6; D is perhaps TRBD1 (6 bases). Germline loops: CDR1 LNHDA, CDR2 SQIVND (reference sequence). Trimming stripped 6 bases from V and 8 bases from J, with 8 bases between. This CDR3 has 12 residues. CDR3 coding DNA: TGTGCCAGTAGCAGGGGTGATTCACCCCTCCACTTT. Translation: CASSRGDSPLHF.

The gene calls are TRBV19 and TRBJ1-6, with 7 bases matching TRBD1. The CDR3 runs to 14 residues. Trimming removed 7 bases from V and 8 bases from J; junction bases left unmatched: 8. Germline CDR1 LNHDA, CDR2 SQIVND (reference sequence). The CDR3 DNA sequence: TGTGCCAGTACCCGACAGGGTGTACATTCACCCCTCCACTTT. This translates into CASTRQGVHSPLHF.

This clone was observed a few times. The J gene is TRBJ2-2, the V gene TRBV2; possibly TRBD2 for D (6 bases). Germline V CDR1 and CDR2: SNHLY, FYNNEI. This CDR3 has 15 residues. The V gene lost 8 bases and the J gene lost 5 bases, with 18 bases spanning the gap. CDR3 in amino acids: CASRGGDRRTGELFF. DNA for the CDR3: TGTGCCAGCCGGGGAGGAGACAGAAGAACCGGGGAGCTGTTTTTT.

The chain is built from TRBV6-1 and TRBJ1-5, with D perhaps TRBD1 (5 bases). The ends were cut back, 0 bases at V and 7 bases at J, with 16 bases in the middle. From germline, CDR1 is MNHNS and CDR2 SASEGT. There are 16 residues in the CDR3. CDR3 loop: CASSEAGAGSRQPQHF. CDR3 DNA sequence: TGTGCCAGCAGTGAAGCAGGAGCAGGGTCCCGCCAGCCCCAGCATTTT.

This rearrangement joins TRBV14 to TRBJ2-1, with a weak D call TRBD1 (5 bases). The CDR3 has 15 residues. Germline V gene data show CDR1 as SGHDN and CDR2 as FVKESK. V was trimmed by 0 bases and J by 10 bases, leaving 16 bases between them. The CDR3 protein is CASSQDGALLGEQFF. CDR3 nucleotide sequence: TGTGCCAGCAGCCAAGATGGGGCCCTTCTAGGCGAGCAGTTCTTC. Filled out from reference TRBV14 and TRBJ2-1, the complete variable domain reads EAGVTQFPSHSVIEKGQTVTLRCDPISGHDNLYWYRRVMGKEIKFLLHFVKESKQDESGMPNNRFLAERTGGTYSTLKVQPAELEDSGVYFCASSQDGALLGEQFFGPGTRLTVL.

The genes are TRBV7-2 and TRBJ2-1; D is unresolved. V gave up 5 bases and J gave up 4 bases, with 15 bases separating them. The CDR3 spans 15 residues. The germline gives CDR1 SGHTA, CDR2 FQGNSA. Written as DNA, the CDR3 is TGTGCCAGCAGCCTATGGGCCCAGGCTTACAATGAGCAGTTCTTC. Amino acids: CASSLWAQAYNEQFF.

V usage is TRBV3-1 (or the pseudogene TRBV3-2) and J usage is TRBJ2-2; possibly TRBD1 for D (6 bases). The CDR3 length is 14 residues. Trimming took off 3 bases at V and 6 bases at J, with 11 bases between the two ends. CDR1 is LGHDT, CDR2 YNNKEL, per germline (reference sequence). The CDR3 nucleotides read TGTGCCAGCAGCCACACAGGGATGTCCGGGGAGCTGTTTTTT. This codes for CASSHTGMSGELFF.

This clone was observed once. The chain uses TRBV4-1 and TRBJ1-1; D may be TRBD1 (5 bases). The CDR3 spans 16 residues. The germline V and J ends were trimmed by 1 base and 1 base, with 13 bases remaining between them. Germline values: CDR1 MGHRA, CDR2 YSYEKL. CDR3 loop: CASSQGQPPENTEAFF. The CDR3 region has the DNA TGCGCCAGCAGCCAAGGACAGCCGCCGGAGAACACTGAAGCTTTCTTT.

The chain combines TRBV19 with TRBJ2-7; 10 nucleotides agree with TRBD1. This CDR3 is 13 amino acids long. CDR1 is LNHDA, CDR2 SQIVND, per germline (reference sequence). Unmatched junction bases numbered 6, after V lost 7 bases and J lost 6 bases. CDR3 DNA: TGTGCCAGTAAGGGGACAGGGGTGGGCGAGCAGTACTTC. As protein: CASKGTGVGEQYF. Looking up the rest from reference TRBV19 and TRBJ2-7 gives the full variable domain: DGGITQSPKYLFRKEGQNVTLSCEQNLNHDAMYWYRQDPGQGLRLIYYSQIVNDFQKGDIAEGYSVSREKKESFPLTVTSAQKNPTAFYLCASKGTGVGEQYFGPGTRLTVT.